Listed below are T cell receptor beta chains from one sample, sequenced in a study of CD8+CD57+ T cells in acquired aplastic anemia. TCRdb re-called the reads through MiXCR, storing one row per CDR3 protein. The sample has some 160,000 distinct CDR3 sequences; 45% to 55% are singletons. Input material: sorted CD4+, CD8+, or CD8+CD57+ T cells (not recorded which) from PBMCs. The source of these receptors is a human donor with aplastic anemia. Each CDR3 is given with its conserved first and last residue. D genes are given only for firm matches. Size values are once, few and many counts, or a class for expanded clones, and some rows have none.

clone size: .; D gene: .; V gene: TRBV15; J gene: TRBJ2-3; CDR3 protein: CATSEPTTGALFTDTQYF; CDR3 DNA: TGTGCCACCAGTGAGCCGACGACAGGTGCCTTGTTCACAGATACGCAGTATTTT
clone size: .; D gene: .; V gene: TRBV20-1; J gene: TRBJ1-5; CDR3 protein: CSAWVLRDQPQHF; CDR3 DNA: TGCAGTGCATGGGTTTTGAGGGATCAGCCCCAGCATTTT
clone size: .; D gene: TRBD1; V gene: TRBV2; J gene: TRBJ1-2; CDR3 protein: CASSADREVPYGYTF; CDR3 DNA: TGTGCCAGCAGCGCTGACAGGGAGGTCCCCTATGGCTACACCTTC
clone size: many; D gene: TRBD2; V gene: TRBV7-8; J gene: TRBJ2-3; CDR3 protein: CASSPRLAGGTTDTQYF; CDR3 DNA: TGTGCCAGCAGCCCTAGACTAGCGGGAGGTACCACAGATACGCAGTATTTT
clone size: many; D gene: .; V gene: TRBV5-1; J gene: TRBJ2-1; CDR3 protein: CASRSGRNEQFF; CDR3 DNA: TGCGCCAGCAGGAGCGGACGGAATGAGCAGTTCTTC
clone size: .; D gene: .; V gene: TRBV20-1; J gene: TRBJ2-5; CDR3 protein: CSASGAGETQYF; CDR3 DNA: TGCAGTGCTAGTGGGGCGGGGGAGACCCAGTACTTC
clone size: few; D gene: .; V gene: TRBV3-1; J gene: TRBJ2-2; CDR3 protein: CASSGGPGGSGELFF; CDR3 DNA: TGTGCCAGCAGCGGCGGCCCCGGGGGTAGCGGGGAGCTGTTTTTT
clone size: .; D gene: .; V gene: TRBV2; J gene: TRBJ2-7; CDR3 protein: CASSVSESYEQYF; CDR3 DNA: TGTGCCAGCAGTGTGAGCGAATCCTACGAGCAGTACTTC
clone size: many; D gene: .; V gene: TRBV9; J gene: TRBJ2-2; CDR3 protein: CASSENAGELFF; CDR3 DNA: TGTGCCAGCAGCGAGAACGCCGGGGAGCTGTTTTTT
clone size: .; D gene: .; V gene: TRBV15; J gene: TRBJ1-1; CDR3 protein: CATSREAGWGTEAFF; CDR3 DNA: TGTGCCACCAGCAGAGAGGCAGGGTGGGGCACTGAAGCTTTCTTT
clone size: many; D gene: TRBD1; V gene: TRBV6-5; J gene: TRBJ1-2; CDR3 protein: CASSYLGQAQGYTF; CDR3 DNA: TGTGCCAGCAGTTACTTAGGACAGGCGCAAGGCTACACCTTC
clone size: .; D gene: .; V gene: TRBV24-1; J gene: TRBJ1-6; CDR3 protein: CATGSVFGRPAGSHNSPLHF; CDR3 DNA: TGTGCCACTGGTTCCGTCTTCGGCAGGCCAGCGGGGTCCCATAATTCACCCCTCCACTTT
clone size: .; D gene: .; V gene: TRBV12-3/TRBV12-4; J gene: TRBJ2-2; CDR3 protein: CASSGQSTGELFF; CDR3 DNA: TGTGCCAGCAGTGGCCAGTCGACCGGGGAGCTGTTTTTT
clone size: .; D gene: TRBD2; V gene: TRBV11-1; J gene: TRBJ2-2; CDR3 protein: CASSFPGLAPVTGELFF; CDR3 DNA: TGTGCCAGCAGCTTTCCGGGACTAGCGCCCGTCACCGGGGAGCTGTTTTTT
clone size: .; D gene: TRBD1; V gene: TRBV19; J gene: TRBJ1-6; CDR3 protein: CASRNQGVVGSPLHF; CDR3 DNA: TGTGCCAGTAGGAATCAGGGGGTAGTAGGCTCACCCCTCCACTTT
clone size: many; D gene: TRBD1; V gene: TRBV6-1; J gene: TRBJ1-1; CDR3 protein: CASTPQGPWDTEAFF; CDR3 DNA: TGTGCCAGCACGCCACAGGGGCCCTGGGACACTGAAGCTTTCTTT
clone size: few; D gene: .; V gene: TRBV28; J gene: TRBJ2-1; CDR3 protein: CASSQNEQFF; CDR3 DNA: TGTGCCAGCAGTCAGAATGAGCAGTTCTTC
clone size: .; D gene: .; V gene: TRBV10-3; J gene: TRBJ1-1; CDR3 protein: CAISGTGVNTEAFF; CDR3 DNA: TGTGCCATCAGTGGTACGGGGGTGAACACTGAAGCTTTCTTT
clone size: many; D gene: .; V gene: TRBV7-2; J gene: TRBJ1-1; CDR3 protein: CASSLALVGREAFF; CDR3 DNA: TGTGCCAGCAGCTTAGCGCTCGTGGGCAGGGAAGCTTTCTTT
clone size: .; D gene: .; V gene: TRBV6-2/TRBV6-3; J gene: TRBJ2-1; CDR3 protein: CASSFLGAVDEQFF; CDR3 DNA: TGTGCCAGCAGCTTCCTCGGAGCAGTTGATGAGCAGTTCTTC
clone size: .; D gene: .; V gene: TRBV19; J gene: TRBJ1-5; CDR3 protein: CASSIRDGNQPQHF; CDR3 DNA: TGTGCCAGTAGTATTAGGGACGGGAATCAGCCCCAGCATTTT
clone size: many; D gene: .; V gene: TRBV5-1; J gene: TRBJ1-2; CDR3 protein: CASSLAEAYGYTF; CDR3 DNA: TGCGCCAGCAGCTTGGCCGAGGCATATGGCTACACCTTC
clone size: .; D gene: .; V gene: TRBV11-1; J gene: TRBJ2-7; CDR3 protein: CASSLPRHEQYF; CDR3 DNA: TGTGCCAGCAGCTTACCTCGTCACGAGCAGTACTTC
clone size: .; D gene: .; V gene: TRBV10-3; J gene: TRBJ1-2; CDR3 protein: CAISEVQDNYGYTF; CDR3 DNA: TGTGCCATCAGTGAGGTTCAGGACAACTATGGCTACACCTTC
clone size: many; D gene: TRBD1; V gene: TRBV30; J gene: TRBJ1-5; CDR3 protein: CAWSPGQGLRHF; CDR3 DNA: TGTGCCTGGAGTCCGGGACAGGGACTTAGGCATTTT
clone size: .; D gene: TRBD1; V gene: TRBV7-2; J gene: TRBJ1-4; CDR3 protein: CASSLSRTGKLFF; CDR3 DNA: TGTGCCAGCAGCTTAAGTAGGACAGGAAAACTGTTTTTT
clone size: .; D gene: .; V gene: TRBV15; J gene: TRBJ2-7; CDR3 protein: CATSRDLGHYEQYF; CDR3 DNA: TGTGCCACCAGCAGAGATCTGGGACATTACGAGCAGTACTTC
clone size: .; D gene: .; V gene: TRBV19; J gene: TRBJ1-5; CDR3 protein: CASSIPDRGNQPQHF; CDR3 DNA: TGTGCCAGTAGTATACCGGACAGAGGAAATCAGCCCCAGCATTTT
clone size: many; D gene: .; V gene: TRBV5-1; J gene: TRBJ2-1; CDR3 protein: CASSSVASSSYNEQFF; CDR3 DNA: TGCGCCAGCAGCTCGGTAGCGTCGAGCTCCTACAATGAGCAGTTCTTC
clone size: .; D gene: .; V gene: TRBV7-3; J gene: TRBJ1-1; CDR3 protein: CASRGGGGTEAFF; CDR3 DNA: TGTGCCAGCCGGGGGGGCGGGGGCACTGAAGCTTTCTTT
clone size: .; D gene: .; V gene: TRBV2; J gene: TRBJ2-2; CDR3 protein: CASSAEGPNTGELFF; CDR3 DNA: TGTGCCAGCAGTGCCGAGGGACCGAACACCGGGGAGCTGTTTTTT
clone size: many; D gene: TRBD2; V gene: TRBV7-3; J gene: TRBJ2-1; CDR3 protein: CASSSPLAGERSEQFF; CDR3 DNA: TGTGCCAGCAGCTCGCCACTAGCGGGAGAGCGGAGTGAGCAGTTCTTC
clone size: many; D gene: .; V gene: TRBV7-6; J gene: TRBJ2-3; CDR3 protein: CASSFWTRTDTRYF; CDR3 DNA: TGTGCCAGCAGCTTTTGGACGCGCACAGATACGCGGTATTTT
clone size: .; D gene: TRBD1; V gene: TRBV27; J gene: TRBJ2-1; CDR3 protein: CASRPGTGGVNEQFF; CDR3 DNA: TGTGCCAGCCGACCAGGGACAGGGGGCGTCAATGAGCAGTTCTTC
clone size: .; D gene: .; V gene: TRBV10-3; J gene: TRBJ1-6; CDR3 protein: CAISDSTGNYNSPLHF; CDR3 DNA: TGTGCCATCAGTGATTCAACAGGCAATTATAATTCACCCCTCCACTTT
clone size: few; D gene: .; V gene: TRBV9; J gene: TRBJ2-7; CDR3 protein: CASSLNPGDSSYEQYF; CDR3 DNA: TGTGCCAGCAGCCTTAACCCGGGAGACAGTTCCTACGAGCAGTACTTC
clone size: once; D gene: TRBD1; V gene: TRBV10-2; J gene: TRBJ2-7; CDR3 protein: CASSERESGTGAYEQYF; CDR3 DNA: TGCGCCAGCAGTGAGAGGGAATCCGGGACAGGGGCGTACGAGCAGTACTTC
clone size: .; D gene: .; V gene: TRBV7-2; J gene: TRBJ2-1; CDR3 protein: CASSLGAGDEQFF; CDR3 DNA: TGTGCCAGCAGCTTAGGGGCCGGGGATGAGCAGTTCTTC
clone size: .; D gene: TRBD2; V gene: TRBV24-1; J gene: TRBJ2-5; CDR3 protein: CATQGGQRGAQETQYF; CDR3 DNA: TGTGCCACCCAGGGTGGTCAGCGGGGGGCCCAAGAGACCCAGTACTTC
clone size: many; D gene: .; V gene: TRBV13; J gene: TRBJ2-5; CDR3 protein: CASSFFGGETQYF; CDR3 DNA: TGTGCCAGCAGCTTCTTTGGAGGGGAGACCCAGTACTTC
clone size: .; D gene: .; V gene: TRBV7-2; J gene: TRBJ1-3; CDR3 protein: CASSSQGLNTIYF; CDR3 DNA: TGTGCCAGCAGCTCCCAGGGTTTGAACACCATATATTTT
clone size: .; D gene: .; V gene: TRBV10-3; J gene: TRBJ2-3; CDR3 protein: CAISSGNTQYF; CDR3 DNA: TGTGCCATCAGCTCGGGAAATACGCAGTATTTT
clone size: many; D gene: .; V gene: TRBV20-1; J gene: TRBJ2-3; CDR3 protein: CSAPPLGARTDTQYF; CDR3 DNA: TGCAGTGCTCCCCCTCTAGGGGCTAGGACAGATACGCAGTATTTT
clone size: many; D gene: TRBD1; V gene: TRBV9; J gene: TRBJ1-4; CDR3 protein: CASSVGTGENEKLFF; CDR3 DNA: TGTGCCAGCAGCGTCGGGACAGGGGAAAATGAAAAACTGTTTTTT
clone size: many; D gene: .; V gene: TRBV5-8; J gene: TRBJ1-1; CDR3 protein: CASSFAGNTEAFF; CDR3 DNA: TGTGCCAGCAGTTTTGCAGGGAACACTGAAGCTTTCTTT
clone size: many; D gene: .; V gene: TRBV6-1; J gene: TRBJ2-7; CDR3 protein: CASSTNHEQYF; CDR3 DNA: TGTGCCAGCAGTACCAATCACGAGCAGTACTTC
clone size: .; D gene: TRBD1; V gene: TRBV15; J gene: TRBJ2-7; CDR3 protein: CATSSQGATEQYF; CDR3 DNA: TGTGCCACCAGCAGCCAGGGGGCAACCGAGCAGTACTTC
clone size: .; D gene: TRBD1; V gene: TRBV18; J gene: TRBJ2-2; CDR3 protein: CASSPQGDQGELFF; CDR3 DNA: TGTGCCAGCTCACCACAGGGCGACCAGGGGGAGTTGTTTTTT
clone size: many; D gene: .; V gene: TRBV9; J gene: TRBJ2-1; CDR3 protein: CASSVGSSWAYNEQFF; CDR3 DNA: TGTGCCAGCAGCGTAGGTTCTTCTTGGGCCTACAATGAGCAGTTCTTC
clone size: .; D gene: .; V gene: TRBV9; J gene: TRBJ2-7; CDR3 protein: CASSPKDGTSYEQYF; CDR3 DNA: TGTGCCAGCAGCCCTAAAGACGGGACCTCCTACGAGCAGTACTTC
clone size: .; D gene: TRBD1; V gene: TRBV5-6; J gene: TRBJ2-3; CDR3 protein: CASSLGTGVYTDTQYF; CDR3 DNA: TGTGCCAGCAGCTTGGGGACAGGGGTCTACACAGATACGCAGTATTTT
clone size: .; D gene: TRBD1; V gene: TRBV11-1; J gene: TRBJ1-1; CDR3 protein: CASSLEGQDAYTEAFF; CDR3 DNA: TGTGCCAGCAGCTTAGAGGGACAGGATGCTTACACTGAAGCTTTCTTT
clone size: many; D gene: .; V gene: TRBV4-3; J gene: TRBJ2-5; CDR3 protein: CASSQGAAQETQYF; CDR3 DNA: TGCGCCAGCAGCCAAGGCGCAGCCCAAGAGACCCAGTACTTC
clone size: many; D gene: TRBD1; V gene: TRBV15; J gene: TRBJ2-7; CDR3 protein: CATSRAGDSSYEQYF; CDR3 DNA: TGTGCCACCAGCAGAGCAGGGGACAGCTCCTACGAGCAGTACTTC
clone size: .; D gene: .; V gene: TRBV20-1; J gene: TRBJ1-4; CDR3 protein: CSAQDALKLFF; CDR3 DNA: TGCAGTGCCCAGGACGCGCTAAAACTGTTTTTT